The present T cell receptor (beta chain) was sequenced within a study of blood T cell repertoires in COVID-19. About the study: Specimens from acute and convalescent COVID-19 originated in the United States, Italy and Spain. In each case, the material was cDNA or gDNA derived from T cells, B-cell-depleted T cells, or PBMCs.

This clone was counted ten times or more. Per the study methods: Reference gene primer amplification gave nucleated cell count estimates. The repertoire was sequenced with immunoSEQ multiplex PCR; TCRdb's copy has only in-frame clones and lacks some. V and J calls plus clone size are reproduced from that table; the DNA served to infer D and trimming. The sample comprises about 250,000 clones, just over 85% of which are singletons, and around 3% rests with the top ten. The V end lost 3 bases, the J end lost 2 bases, and 12 bases lay between the germline ends. Looked up from germline, CDR1 is MRHNA and CDR2 is SNTAGT. This CDR3 has 15 residues.

The clonotype originates from a woman in her twenties or thirties with active or convalescent COVID-19. The J gene is TRBJ2-3, the V gene TRBV6-4; TRBD2 might be the D (6 bases). The sequenced material came from peripheral blood. The CDR3 here is CASSEGERVTDTQYF. Written as DNA, the CDR3 is TGTGCCAGCAGTGAGGGGGAGCGGGTCACAGATACGCAGTATTTT.